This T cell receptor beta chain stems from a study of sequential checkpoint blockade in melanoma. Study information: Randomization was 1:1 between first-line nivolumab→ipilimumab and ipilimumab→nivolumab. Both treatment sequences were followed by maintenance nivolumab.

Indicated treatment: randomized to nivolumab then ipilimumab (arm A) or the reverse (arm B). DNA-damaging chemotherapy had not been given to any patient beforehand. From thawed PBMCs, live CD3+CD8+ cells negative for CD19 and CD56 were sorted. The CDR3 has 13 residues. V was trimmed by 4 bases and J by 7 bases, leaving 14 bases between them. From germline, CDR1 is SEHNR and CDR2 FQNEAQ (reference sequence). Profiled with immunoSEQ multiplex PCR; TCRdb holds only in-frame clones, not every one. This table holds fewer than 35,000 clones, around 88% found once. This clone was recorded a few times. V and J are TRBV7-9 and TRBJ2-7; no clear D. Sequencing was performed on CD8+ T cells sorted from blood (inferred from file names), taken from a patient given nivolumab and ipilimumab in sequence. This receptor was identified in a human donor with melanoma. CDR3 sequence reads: CASSSSPQREQYF. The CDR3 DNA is TGTGCCAGCAGCTCGAGCCCCCAGAGGGAGCAGTACTTC.